The clone carrying this T cell receptor (beta chain) was seen a handful of times. This entry belongs to a study of T cells in Graves' hyperthyroidism and ophthalmopathy. There were TCR beta CDR3 regions amplified from RNA transcripts. Primed by the HTBI set, a first-round RT-PCR was run on the TCR CDR3. TCRdb analysed the multiplex PCR reads with MiXCR anew, one entry per CDR3 protein. The sample lists around 370,000 distinct CDR3 sequences, 18% occurring once. The length of the CDR3 is 15 residues. Germline CDR1 is SGHKS and CDR2 is YYEKEE (reference sequence). The V gene lost 4 bases and the J gene lost 3 bases, with 17 bases spanning the gap.

The chain is built from TRBV5-5 and TRBJ2-7, with a weak D call TRBD1 (6 bases). The sequencing input was blood. This receptor was identified in a man between 18 and 29 years old with Graves' ophthalmopathy. The CDR3 DNA is TGTGCCAGCAGCCCCGGCAGTCACAGGGTCTACGAGCAGTACTTC. Translation: CASSPGSHRVYEQYF. Full variable domain (missing parts from reference TRBV5-5 and TRBJ2-7): DAGVTQSPTHLIKTRGQQVTLRCSPISGHKSVSWYQQVLGQGPQFIFQYYEKEERGRGNFPDRFSARQFPNYSSELNVNALLLGDSALYLCASSPGSHRVYEQYFGPGTRLTVT.